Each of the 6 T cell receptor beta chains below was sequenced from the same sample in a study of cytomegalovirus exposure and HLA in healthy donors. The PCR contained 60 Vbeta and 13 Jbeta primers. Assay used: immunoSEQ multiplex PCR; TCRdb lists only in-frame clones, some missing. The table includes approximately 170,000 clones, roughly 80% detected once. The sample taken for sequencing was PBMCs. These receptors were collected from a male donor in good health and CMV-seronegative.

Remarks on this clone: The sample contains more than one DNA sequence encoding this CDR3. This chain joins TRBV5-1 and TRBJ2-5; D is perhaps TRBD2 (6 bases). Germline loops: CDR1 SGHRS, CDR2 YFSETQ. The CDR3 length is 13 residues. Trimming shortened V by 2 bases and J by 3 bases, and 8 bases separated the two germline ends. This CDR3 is CASSFGGEETQYF. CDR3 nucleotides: TGCGCCAGCAGCTTCGGAGGGGAAGAGACCCAGTACTTC.

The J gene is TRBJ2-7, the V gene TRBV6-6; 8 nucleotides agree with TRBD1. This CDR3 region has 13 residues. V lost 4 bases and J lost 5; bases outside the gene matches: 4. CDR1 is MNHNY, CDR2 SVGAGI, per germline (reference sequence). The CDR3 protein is CASSFSGGDEQYF. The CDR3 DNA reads TGTGCCAGCAGTTTTTCAGGGGGCGACGAGCAGTACTTC.

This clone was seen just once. The CDR3: CASSISGRNGELFF. CDR3 DNA: TGTGCCAGTAGTATTAGCGGGAGGAACGGGGAGCTGTTTTTT. V usage is TRBV19 and J usage is TRBJ2-2, with 10 bases fitting TRBD2. Germline trimming cut 3 bases from V and 7 bases from J; bases unmatched to any gene: 2. The CDR3 totals 14 residues. Per the germline V gene, CDR1 is LNHDA and CDR2 is SQIVND (reference sequence).

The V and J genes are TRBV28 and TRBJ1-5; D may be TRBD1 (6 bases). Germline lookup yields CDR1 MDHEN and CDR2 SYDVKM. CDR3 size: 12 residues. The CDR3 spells CAHWGPNQPQHF. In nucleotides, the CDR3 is TGTGCTCACTGGGGGCCCAATCAGCCCCAGCATTTT.

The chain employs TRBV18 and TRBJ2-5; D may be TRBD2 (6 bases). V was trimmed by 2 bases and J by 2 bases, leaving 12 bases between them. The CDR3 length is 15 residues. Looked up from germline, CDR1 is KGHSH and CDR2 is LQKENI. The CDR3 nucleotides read TGTGCCAGCTCACCATTTCCAGGGAGGCAAGAGACCCAGTACTTC. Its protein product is CASSPFPGRQETQYF. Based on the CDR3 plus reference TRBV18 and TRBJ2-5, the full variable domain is NAGVMQNPRHLVRRRGQEARLRCSPMKGHSHVYWYRQLPEEGLKFMVYLQKENIIDESGMPKERFSAEFPKEGPSILRIQQVVRGDSAAYFCASSPFPGRQETQYFGPGTRLLVL.

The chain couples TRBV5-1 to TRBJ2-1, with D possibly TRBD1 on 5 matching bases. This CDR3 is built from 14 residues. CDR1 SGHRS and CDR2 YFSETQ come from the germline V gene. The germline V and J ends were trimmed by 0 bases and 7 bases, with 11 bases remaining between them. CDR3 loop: CASSLGQGRNEQFF. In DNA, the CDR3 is TGCGCCAGCAGCTTGGGGCAGGGAAGGAATGAGCAGTTCTTC.